Below, one TCR beta chain is given with its context. The record originates from a study of T cells after somatic rescue of genetic block. Method: immunoSEQ multiplex PCR; TCRdb's copy keeps in-frame clones and lacks some. Of roughly 65,000 clones listed, 85% to 95% are singletons. The V gene lost 1 base and the J gene lost 0 bases, with 10 bases spanning the gap. In germline, CDR1 is LNHDA, CDR2 SQIVND (reference sequence). CDR3 length equals 15 residues. The sample consisted of peripheral blood mononuclear cells (PBMCs). The chain recombines TRBV19 with TRBJ2-7; D possibly matches TRBD1 or TRBD2 (5 bases each). This clonotype was sampled from a man in his forties or fifties. CDR3 loop: CASSIAGRSSYEQYF. The CDR3, as DNA: TGTGCCAGTAGTATAGCGGGACGGAGCTCCTACGAGCAGTACTTC.